This T cell receptor (beta chain) was obtained from a study of T-cell reconstitution after alpha-beta-depleted transplantation in children. This clonotype was seen ten or more times. Its antigen is as yet unknown. Study observations and caveats: Fresh T-cell production supplied most of the T-cell counts and diversity seen one year after transplant.

Unique molecular identifiers were used in preparing the TCRbeta library. MiXCR was run by TCRdb on the PCR reads, yielding one entry per CDR3 protein. The top ten clones hold roughly 4.8% of a sample with fewer than 1 million distinct CDR3 sequences, roughly 16% of them seen once. CDR3 length: 12 residues. Germline V lookup: CDR1 DFQATT, CDR2 SNEGSKA (reference sequence). This receptor was obtained from a male patient between 10 and 17 years old who had a stem cell transplant for acute lymphoblastic leukemia, so the T cells may come from the graft donor. The chain couples TRBV20-1 to TRBJ1-2; 8 bases agree with TRBD1. The source was PBMCs, mostly from graft donor cells, collected 360 days after TCRalphabeta/CD19-depleted stem cell transplant. CDR3 protein: CRSGGVGYGYTF. The CDR3 DNA sequence: TGCAGGTCAGGGGGCGTAGGCTATGGCTACACCTTC.